The T cell receptor (beta chain) described here comes from a study of cytomegalovirus exposure and HLA in healthy donors. Points from the study as a whole: Usually a TCR sequence was rare, but some public TCRs were found in many donors.

The PCR used 60 Vbeta and 13 Jbeta primers. Profiling relied on immunoSEQ multiplex PCR, and the TCRdb table lists in-frame clones only, not all of them. Of hundreds of thousands of clones listed, 70% to 90% are singletons. Comment on this clone: Its specificity is unknown.

Sequences were obtained from PBMCs. This TCR derives from a woman aged 18-29 years in good health and CMV-seronegative.

The CDR3 DNA reads as TGTGCCAGCAGCTTAGCTAACTACGAGCAGTACTTC. This translates into CASSLANYEQYF. The chain recombines TRBV11-2 with TRBJ2-7, with D hard to call. The CDR3 runs 12 residues. Trimming removed 1 base at V and 3 bases at J, with 4 bases between. CDR1 is SGHAT and CDR2 is FQNNGV in the germline V gene.